This entry describes one T cell receptor beta chain. Its specificity is unknown. The assay was immunoSEQ multiplex PCR, and TCRdb's table has in-frame clones only and misses some. The table shows roughly 2.4 million clones, with approximately 96% occurring only once. CDR1 is LNHDA and CDR2 is SQIVND in the germline V gene (reference sequence). Trimming at V came to 4 bases and at J to 7 bases, leaving 7 bases not matched to a gene. The length of the CDR3 is 15 residues. The record originates from a study of shared clonotypes between healthy human individuals. The study's findings and limits: Generation probabilities were higher for clonotypes shared across all four sorted-subset donors than for unshared ones. Estimated richness values were generally larger in naive subsets than in memory subsets.

Participating donors were healthy, HIV-negative adults free of recent acute infections or vaccinations. The sequencing input was naive CD4+ T cells sorted from blood. Subset here: CD45RA+ positively selected. V is TRBV19 and J is TRBJ2-2; 9 nucleotides align to TRBD2. This clonotype was sampled from a man between 18 and 35 years old in good health. The CDR3 here is CASSTSGKSGGELFF. Here the CDR3 DNA reads TGTGCCAGTAGTACTAGCGGGAAAAGTGGCGGGGAGCTGTTTTTT.